The T cell receptor (beta chain) described here comes from a study of lymphopenia after photon versus proton radiotherapy. After removal of 0 bases from V and 3 bases from J, the junction contained 9 bases not matched to a gene. This CDR3 region has 17 residues. CDR1 and CDR2 (germline): SGDLS, YYNGEE. Sequenced by immunoSEQ multiplex PCR; TCRdb stores in-frame clones only, minus some. The sample includes some 30,000 clones, approximately 86% of them seen just once. The rearrangement joins TRBV9 to TRBJ2-1; 7 nucleotides line up with TRBD2. Sequenced material: peripheral blood, taken from a patient treated with proton-based radiotherapy. The TCR comes from a woman aged 55-70 years with cholangiocarcinoma. Some clones in this sample may be carry-over from other donors' samples. CDR3 amino acids: CASSVDSGKGFYNEQFF. The CDR3 DNA follows: TGTGCCAGCAGCGTAGACAGCGGGAAGGGTTTCTACAATGAGCAGTTCTTC.